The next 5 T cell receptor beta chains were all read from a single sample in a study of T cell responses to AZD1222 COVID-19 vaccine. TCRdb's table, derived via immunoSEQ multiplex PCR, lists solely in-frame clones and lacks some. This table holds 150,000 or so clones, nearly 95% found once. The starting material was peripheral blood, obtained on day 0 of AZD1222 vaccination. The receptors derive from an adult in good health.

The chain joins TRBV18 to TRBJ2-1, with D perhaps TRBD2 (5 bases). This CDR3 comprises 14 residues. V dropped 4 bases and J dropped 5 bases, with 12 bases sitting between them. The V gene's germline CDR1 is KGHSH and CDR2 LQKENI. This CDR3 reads CASSLLDWNNEQFF. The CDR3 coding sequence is TGTGCCAGCTCACTTCTGGACTGGAACAATGAGCAGTTCTTC.

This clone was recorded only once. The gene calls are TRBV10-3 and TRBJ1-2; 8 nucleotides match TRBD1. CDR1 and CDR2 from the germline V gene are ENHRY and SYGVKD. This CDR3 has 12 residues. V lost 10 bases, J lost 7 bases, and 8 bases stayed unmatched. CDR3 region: CATQPGTGGYTF. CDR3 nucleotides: TGTGCCACCCAGCCCGGGACAGGTGGCTACACCTTC.

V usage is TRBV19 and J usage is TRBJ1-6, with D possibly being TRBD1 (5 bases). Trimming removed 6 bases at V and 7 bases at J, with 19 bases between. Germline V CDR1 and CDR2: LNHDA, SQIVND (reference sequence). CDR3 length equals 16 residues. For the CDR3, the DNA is TGTGCCAGTAGAACTAACACCGGGACGGAAAATTCACCCCTCCACTTT. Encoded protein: CASRTNTGTENSPLHF.

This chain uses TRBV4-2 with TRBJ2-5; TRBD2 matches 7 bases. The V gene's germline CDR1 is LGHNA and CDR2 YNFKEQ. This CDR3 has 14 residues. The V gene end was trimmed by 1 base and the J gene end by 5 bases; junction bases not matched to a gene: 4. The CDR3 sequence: CASSQAREGETQYF. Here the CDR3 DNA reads TGTGCCAGCAGCCAAGCGAGGGAGGGGGAGACCCAGTACTTC.

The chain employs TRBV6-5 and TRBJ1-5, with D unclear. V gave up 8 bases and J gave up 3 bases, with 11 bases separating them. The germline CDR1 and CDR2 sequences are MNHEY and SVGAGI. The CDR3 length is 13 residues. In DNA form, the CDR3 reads TGTGCCAGCCAGACTTTCCTCAATCAGCCCCAGCATTTT. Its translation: CASQTFLNQPQHF.